This T cell receptor beta chain was documented in a study of blood T cell repertoires in COVID-19. Sequenced by immunoSEQ multiplex PCR; TCRdb stores in-frame clones only, minus some. The table lists 300,000 to 400,000 clones, roughly 86% of them singletons. This CDR3 comprises 18 residues. J was trimmed by 1 base and V by 6 bases; bases with no gene match: 14. Per germline, CDR1 MNHEY and CDR2 SMNVEV (reference sequence). This TCR derives from a human donor in a cohort sampled during active COVID-19. V usage is TRBV27 and J usage is TRBJ2-7; 11 bases fit TRBD2. The sequenced sample was peripheral blood. The chain's CDR3 is CASSPVRLAGGASYEQYF. CDR3 DNA: TGTGCCAGCAGCCCAGTGCGGCTAGCGGGAGGCGCATCCTACGAGCAGTACTTC.